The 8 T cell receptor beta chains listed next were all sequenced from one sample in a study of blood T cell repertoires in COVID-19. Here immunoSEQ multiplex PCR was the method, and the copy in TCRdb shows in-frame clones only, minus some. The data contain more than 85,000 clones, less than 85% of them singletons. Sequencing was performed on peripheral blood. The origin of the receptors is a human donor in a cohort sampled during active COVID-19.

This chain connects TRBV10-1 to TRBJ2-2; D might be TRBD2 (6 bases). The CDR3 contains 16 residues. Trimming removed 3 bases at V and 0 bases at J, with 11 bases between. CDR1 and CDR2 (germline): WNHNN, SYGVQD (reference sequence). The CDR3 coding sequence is TGCGCCAGCAGTGACGGGGGAGTCGCGAACACCGGGGAGCTGTTTTTT. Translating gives CASSDGGVANTGELFF.

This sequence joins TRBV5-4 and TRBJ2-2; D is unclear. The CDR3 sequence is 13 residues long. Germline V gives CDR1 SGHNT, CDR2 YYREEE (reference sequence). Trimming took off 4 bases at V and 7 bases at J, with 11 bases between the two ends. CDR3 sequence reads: CASSPLESGELFF. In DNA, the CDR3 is TGTGCCAGCAGCCCCCTGGAGAGCGGGGAGCTGTTTTTT.

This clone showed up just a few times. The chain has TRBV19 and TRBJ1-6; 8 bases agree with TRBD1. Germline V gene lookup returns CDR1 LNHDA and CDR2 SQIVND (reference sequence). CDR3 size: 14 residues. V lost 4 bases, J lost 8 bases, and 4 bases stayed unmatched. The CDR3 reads CASSTTGGDSPLHF. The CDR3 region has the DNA TGTGCCAGTAGTACAACAGGGGGAGATTCACCCCTCCACTTT.

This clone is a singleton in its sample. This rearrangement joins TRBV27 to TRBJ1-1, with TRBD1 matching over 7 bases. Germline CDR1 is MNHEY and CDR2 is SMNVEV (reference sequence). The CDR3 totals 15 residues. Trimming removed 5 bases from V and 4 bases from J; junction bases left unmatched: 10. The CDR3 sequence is CASSARQGTGTEAFF. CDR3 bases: TGTGCCAGCAGTGCAAGACAGGGCACGGGCACTGAAGCTTTCTTT.

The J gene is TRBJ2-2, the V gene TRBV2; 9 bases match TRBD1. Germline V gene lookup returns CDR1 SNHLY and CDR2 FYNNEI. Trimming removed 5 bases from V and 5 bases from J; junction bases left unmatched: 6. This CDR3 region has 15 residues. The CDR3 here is CASSYRGLKTGELFF. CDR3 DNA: TGTGCCAGCAGTTACAGGGGGCTAAAAACCGGGGAGCTGTTTTTT.

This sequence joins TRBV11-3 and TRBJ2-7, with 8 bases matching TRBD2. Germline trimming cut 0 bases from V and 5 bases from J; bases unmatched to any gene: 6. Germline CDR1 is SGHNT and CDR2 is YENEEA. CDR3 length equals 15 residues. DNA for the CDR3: TGTGCCAGCAGCTTAGATGCAAGCGGGAGTAACGAGCAGTACTTC. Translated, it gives CASSLDASGSNEQYF. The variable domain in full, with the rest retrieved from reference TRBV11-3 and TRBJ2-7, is EAGVVQSPRYKIIEKKQPVAFWCNPISGHNTLYWYLQNLGQGPELLIRYENEEAVDDSQLPKDRFSAERLKGVDSTLKIQPAELGDSAVYLCASSLDASGSNEQYFGPGTRLTVT.

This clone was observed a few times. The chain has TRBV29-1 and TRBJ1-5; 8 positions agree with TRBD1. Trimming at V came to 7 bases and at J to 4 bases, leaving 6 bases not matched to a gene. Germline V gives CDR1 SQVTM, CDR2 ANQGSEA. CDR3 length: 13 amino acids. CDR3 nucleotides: TGCAGCGCCGCGACAGGGGTAAATCAGCCCCAGCATTTT. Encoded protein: CSAATGVNQPQHF.

The CDR3 region has the DNA TGTGCCAGCAGCCCTGGGACAGGCGGAAACACCATATATTTT. Translated, it gives CASSPGTGGNTIYF. This sequence joins TRBV3-1 (or the pseudogene TRBV3-2) and TRBJ1-3; 8 bases map to TRBD1. Germline V gene sequence: CDR1 LGHDT, CDR2 YNNKEL (reference sequence). This CDR3 is built from 14 residues. The V gene end was trimmed by 4 bases and the J gene end by 4 bases; junction bases not matched to a gene: 3.